The next 24 T cell receptor beta chains were all read from a single sample in a study of cytomegalovirus exposure and HLA in healthy donors. Primers included in the PCR were 60 Vbeta and 13 Jbeta primers. The assay was immunoSEQ multiplex PCR, and TCRdb's table has in-frame clones only and misses some. This table has about 180,000 clones, around 80% appearing once. Sequenced material: PBMCs. All receptors derive from a woman under 40 in good health and CMV-seronegative.

The chain couples TRBV9 to TRBJ1-2; 12 nucleotides match TRBD1. This CDR3 is 14 amino acids long. Germline lookup yields CDR1 SGDLS and CDR2 YYNGEE. The ends lost 4 bases at V and 11 bases at J; junction bases unmatched: 9. Here the CDR3 reads CASSPGDRGRGYTF. Written as DNA, the CDR3 is TGTGCCAGCAGCCCAGGGGACAGGGGGCGTGGATACACCTTC.

This clone was seen once. The chain employs TRBV6-1 and TRBJ1-5; D is undetermined. From germline, CDR1 is MNHNS and CDR2 SASEGT. There are 13 residues in the CDR3. The V end was cut by 4 bases, the J end by 6 bases, with 10 bases between. The CDR3 region is CASSGGEAQPQHF. The CDR3 bases are TGTGCCAGCAGTGGGGGAGAGGCTCAGCCCCAGCATTTT.

The chain employs TRBV10-1 and TRBJ2-2, with 9 bases matching TRBD1. Germline V gene data show CDR1 as WNHNN and CDR2 as SYGVQD (reference sequence). Unmatched junction bases numbered 11, after V lost 5 bases and J lost 4 bases. This CDR3 contains 17 residues. For the CDR3, the DNA is TGCGCCAGCAGTACGAATACAGGGACAGGGTCCACCGGGGAGCTGTTTTTT. It yields the protein CASSTNTGTGSTGELFF.

The V and J genes are TRBV27 and TRBJ2-7; weak D call: TRBD1 (6 bases). The germline V gene has CDR1 MNHEY and CDR2 SMNVEV (reference sequence). Between the trimmed V and J ends, which lost 6 bases and 2 bases, there was a span of 14 bases. The CDR3 is 14 amino acids. In DNA, the CDR3 is TGTGCCAGCAGCCCCTCCCAGGGGCCCTACGAGCAGTACTTC. It codes for CASSPSQGPYEQYF.

This sequence joins TRBV7-2 and TRBJ2-2; tentatively, D is TRBD2 (6 bases). This CDR3 is 14 amino acids long. V lost 0 bases to trimming and J lost 5 bases, with 7 bases between them. Looked up from germline, CDR1 is SGHTA and CDR2 is FQGNSA. CDR3 bases: TGTGCCAGCAGCTTAGCGGGGGGTACCGGGGAGCTGTTTTTT. It is translated as CASSLAGGTGELFF.

This clone was recorded once. The chain combines TRBV7-3 with TRBJ1-1, with a weak D call TRBD1 (6 bases). This CDR3 has 15 residues. The V end lost 1 base, the J end lost 1 base, and 10 bases lay between the germline ends. Germline lookup yields CDR1 SGHTA and CDR2 FQGTGA. This CDR3 is CASSLRQGKNTEAFF. CDR3 nucleotide sequence: TGTGCCAGCAGCTTAAGGCAGGGGAAGAACACTGAAGCTTTCTTT.

The chain joins TRBV5-1 to TRBJ1-5, with TRBD1 identical over 12 bases. CDR3 size: 17 residues. Germline V CDR1 and CDR2: SGHRS, YFSETQ. Trimming removed 2 bases from V and 3 bases from J; junction bases left unmatched: 6. CDR3: CASSLGGTGGINQPQHF. For the CDR3, the DNA is TGCGCCAGCAGCTTAGGCGGGACAGGGGGCATCAATCAGCCCCAGCATTTT.

The genes are TRBV6-6 and TRBJ2-7, with 10 positions matching TRBD1. Trimming at V came to 4 bases and at J to 6 bases, leaving 0 bases not matched to a gene. The CDR3 has 12 amino acids. CDR1 MNHNY and CDR2 SVGAGI come from the germline V gene (reference sequence). In DNA, the CDR3 is TGTGCCAGCAGTTGGGACAGGGGCGAGCAGTACTTC. It specifies CASSWDRGEQYF.

The rearrangement links TRBV30 to TRBJ1-5; D unclear. The germline V and J ends were trimmed by 2 bases and 6 bases, with 14 bases remaining between them. The germline V gene encodes CDR1 GTSNPN and CDR2 SVGIG (reference sequence). The CDR3 has 14 residues. CDR3 coding DNA: TGTGCCTGGAGTTCGGCCTCTGGGAGTCAGCCCCAGCATTTT. This encodes CAWSSASGSQPQHF.

J is TRBJ1-4 and V is TRBV19, with 8 bases identical to TRBD1. This CDR3 is built from 12 residues. Germline V gene lookup returns CDR1 LNHDA and CDR2 SQIVND (reference sequence). The V gene end was trimmed by 1 base and the J gene end by 15 bases; junction bases not matched to a gene: 4. CDR3 region: CASSIGQGALFF. The CDR3 coding sequence is TGTGCCAGTAGTATAGGGCAGGGGGCCTTGTTTTTT.

This chain uses TRBV4-1 with TRBJ2-1; weak D call: TRBD2 (5 bases). The CDR3 sequence is 14 residues long. The germline gives CDR1 MGHRA, CDR2 YSYEKL. V gave up 5 bases and J gave up 6 bases, with 14 bases separating them. In DNA form, the CDR3 reads TGCGCCAGCAGCTTCGGGGTTCAGTCCAATGAGCAGTTCTTC. This codes for CASSFGVQSNEQFF.

This clone came up a few times. The chain is built from TRBV7-6 and TRBJ2-1, with 7 bases that match TRBD2. The CDR3 is 13 residues long. Per germline, CDR1 SGHVS and CDR2 FNYEAQ. Losses at the gene ends were 5 bases for V and 6 bases for J; bases not matched to a gene: 4. CDR3 residues: CASSMGGSNEQFF. CDR3 nucleotide sequence: TGTGCCAGCAGCATGGGGGGGTCCAATGAGCAGTTCTTC.

This clone came up once. The CDR3 here is CASGDRDRDTGELFF. DNA for the CDR3: TGTGCTAGTGGGGACCGGGACAGGGACACCGGGGAGCTGTTTTTT. The rearrangement uses TRBV12-5 and TRBJ2-2; 9 nucleotides match TRBD1. CDR1 and CDR2 (germline): LGHNT, FRNRAP. This CDR3 is built from 15 residues. J was trimmed by 3 bases and V by 6 bases; bases with no gene match: 5.

The chain recombines TRBV29-1 with TRBJ2-7, with D tentatively TRBD1 (5 bases). This CDR3 comprises 14 residues. The germline V gene encodes CDR1 SQVTM and CDR2 ANQGSEA. Trimming shortened V by 4 bases and J by 3 bases, and 16 bases separated the two germline ends. CDR3 in amino acids: CSVGWAGSVYEQYF. CDR3 nucleotides: TGCAGCGTTGGTTGGGCAGGGTCCGTCTACGAGCAGTACTTC.

About this clone itself: An end of the junction differs from the germline gene, which may be a read error. The V and J genes are TRBV6-1 and TRBJ2-3, with TRBD2 matching over 8 bases. From germline, CDR1 is MNHNS and CDR2 SASEGT. The CDR3 totals 17 residues. CDR3 bases: TGTGCCAGCAGAGAAGGCTCGCGGGGGGACCGCACAGATACGCAGTATTTT. Translated, it gives CASREGSRGDRTDTQYF.

This CDR3 is CSVEDREDRRSTEAFF. The CDR3 region has the DNA TGCAGCGTTGAAGATAGGGAGGACAGGCGCTCGACTGAAGCTTTCTTT. The V and J genes are TRBV29-1 and TRBJ1-1; 7 bases are a match to TRBD1. Looked up from germline, CDR1 is SQVTM and CDR2 is ANQGSEA. J was trimmed by 5 bases and V by 0 bases; bases with no gene match: 12. The CDR3 runs to 16 residues. Together with reference TRBV29-1 and TRBJ1-1, the CDR3 gives the full variable domain: SAVISQKPSRDICQRGTSLTIQCQVDSQVTMMFWYRQQPGQSLTLIATANQGSEATYESGFVIDKFPISRPNLTFSTLTVSNMSPEDSSIYLCSVEDREDRRSTEAFFGQGTRLTVV.

This clone appeared once. The chain recombines TRBV11-2 with TRBJ1-4; a possible D gene is TRBD1 (6 bases). V gave up 5 bases and J gave up 4 bases, with 8 bases separating them. The CDR3 contains 13 residues. The germline gives CDR1 SGHAT, CDR2 FQNNGV. CDR3 DNA sequence: TGTGCCAGCAGCAGGGGGATTAATGAAAAACTGTTTTTT. Amino acids: CASSRGINEKLFF.

J is TRBJ2-7 and V is TRBV7-8; 7 nucleotides agree with TRBD2. The CDR3 has 12 amino acids. V lost 6 bases to trimming and J lost 5 bases; unmatched junction nucleotides: 4. Germline V gives CDR1 SGHVS, CDR2 FQNEAQ. CDR3 region: CASSWDYDEQYF. The CDR3 nucleotides read TGTGCCAGCAGTTGGGACTATGACGAGCAGTACTTC.

The CDR3 coding sequence is TGTGCCAGTAGTATACAGGCTAGCGGGGGCCCGACCAACATTCAGTACTTC. This gives the protein CASSIQASGGPTNIQYF. This rearrangement joins TRBV19 to TRBJ2-4; TRBD2 matches 10 bases. J lost 7 bases, V lost 2 bases, and 11 bases had no gene match. CDR3 length: 17 residues. The V gene's germline CDR1 is LNHDA and CDR2 SQIVND (reference sequence). The variable domain in full, with the rest retrieved from reference TRBV19 and TRBJ2-4, is DGGITQSPKYLFRKEGQNVTLSCEQNLNHDAMYWYRQDPGQGLRLIYYSQIVNDFQKGDIAEGYSVSREKKESFPLTVTSAQKNPTAFYLCASSIQASGGPTNIQYFGAGTRLSVL.

The chain employs TRBV28 and TRBJ1-5; D is ambiguous. The V end was cut by 6 bases, the J end by 2 bases, with 17 bases between. Germline loops: CDR1 MDHEN, CDR2 SYDVKM. CDR3 length equals 16 residues. Here the CDR3 DNA reads TGTGCCAGCAGCCGGAGAGCGATCAGAGGCAATCAGCCCCAGCATTTT. Protein product: CASSRRAIRGNQPQHF. The full variable domain, with the rest looked up from reference TRBV28 and TRBJ1-5, is DVKVTQSSRYLVKRTGEKVFLECVQDMDHENMFWYRQDPGLGLRLIYFSYDVKMKEKGDIPEGYSVSREKKERFSLILESASTNQTSMYLCASSRRAIRGNQPQHFGDGTRLSIL.

The chain is built from TRBV6-1 and TRBJ2-7, with D possibly TRBD2 on 6 matching bases. Trimming stripped 2 bases from V and 0 bases from J, with 11 bases between. The CDR3 spans 15 residues. CDR1 and CDR2 (germline): MNHNS, SASEGT. CDR3 bases: TGTGCCAGCAGTGAAAGGCGGGGCCGCTCCTACGAGCAGTACTTC. Its protein is CASSERRGRSYEQYF.

J is TRBJ2-2 and V is TRBV19, with TRBD1 as a possible D gene (6 bases). V was shortened by 3 bases and J by 6 bases, with 11 bases between the two germline ends. The CDR3 totals 14 residues. CDR1 LNHDA and CDR2 SQIVND come from the germline V gene (reference sequence). CDR3 sequence reads: CASSIPTGAGELFF. The CDR3 DNA reads as TGTGCCAGTAGTATCCCGACAGGAGCCGGGGAGCTGTTTTTT.

The chain couples TRBV9 to TRBJ2-6, with a weak D call TRBD1 (5 bases). The V and J ends lost 0 bases and 12 bases respectively, with 10 bases between them. Germline V gene data show CDR1 as SGDLS and CDR2 as YYNGEE. This CDR3 is built from 13 residues. DNA for the CDR3: TGTGCCAGCAGCGTAGTCAGGGTAGGCGTCCTGACTTTC. This encodes CASSVVRVGVLTF.

This chain uses TRBV4-1 with TRBJ1-1; D is perhaps TRBD1 (6 bases). V was shortened by 4 bases and J by 4 bases, with 22 bases between the two germline ends. CDR3 size: 17 residues. Germline lookup yields CDR1 MGHRA and CDR2 YSYEKL. This CDR3 reads CASSRGVGGRYFTEAFF. CDR3 DNA sequence: TGCGCCAGCAGCCGTGGGGTGGGGGGGCGGTATTTCACTGAAGCTTTCTTT.